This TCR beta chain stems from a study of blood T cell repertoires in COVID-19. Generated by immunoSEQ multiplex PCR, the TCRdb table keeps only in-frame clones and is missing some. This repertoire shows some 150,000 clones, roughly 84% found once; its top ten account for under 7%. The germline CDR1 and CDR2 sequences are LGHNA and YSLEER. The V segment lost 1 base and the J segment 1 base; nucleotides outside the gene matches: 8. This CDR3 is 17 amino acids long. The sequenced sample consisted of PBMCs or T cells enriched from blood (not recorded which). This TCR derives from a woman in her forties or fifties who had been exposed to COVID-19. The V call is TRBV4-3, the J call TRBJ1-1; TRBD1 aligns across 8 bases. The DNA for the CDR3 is TGCGCCAGCAGCCAAGTAGGGCAGGGGGCGCCGAACACTGAAGCTTTCTTT. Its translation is CASSQVGQGAPNTEAFF.